The clone carrying this TCR beta chain occurred a few times. What it binds is not known. In the PCR, 60 Vbeta and 13 Jbeta primers were used. Here immunoSEQ multiplex PCR was the method, and the copy in TCRdb shows in-frame clones only, minus some. The data show approximately 100,000 clones, around two thirds seen once. The source of the sample is a study of cytomegalovirus exposure and HLA in healthy donors. Study-wide points: In vitro assays verified that three CMV-associated chains recognized CMV antigens specifically. Presence/absence results assume similar sequencing depth per donor, which may not hold.

Specimen: PBMCs. The source of this sequence is a woman between 50 and 59 years old in good health and CMV-seronegative.

The CDR3 DNA follows: TGTGCCAGCACCCCCATTCTGGGTAGCGCCACTGAAGCTTTCTTT. This encodes CASTPILGSATEAFF. The chain carries TRBV11-2 and TRBJ1-1; D is unresolved. CDR1 is SGHAT, CDR2 FQNNGV, per germline. This CDR3 has 15 residues. Trimming stripped 7 bases from V and 4 bases from J, with 19 bases between.